Each of the 30 T cell receptor beta chains below was sequenced from the same sample in a study of T cell responses to AZD1222 COVID-19 vaccine. Assay: immunoSEQ multiplex PCR; the TCRdb copy retains only in-frame clones and omits some. The data contain tens of thousands of clones, around four fifths of them singletons. Specimen: peripheral blood, collected on day 0 of MenACWY control vaccination. The receptors originated from an adult in good health.

This sequence joins TRBV30 and TRBJ1-2; 9 bases map to TRBD1. Trimming cost V 5 bases and J 0 bases; bases outside gene matches: 7. Germline lookup yields CDR1 GTSNPN and CDR2 SVGIG (reference sequence). The CDR3 is 15 amino acids. The DNA of the CDR3 is TGTGCCTGGGCCCCCGGGACAGGGTCTAACTATGGCTACACCTTC. Its protein product is CAWAPGTGSNYGYTF.

In this sample, this clone turned up a few times. V and J are TRBV6-5 and TRBJ1-4, with 10 bases identical to TRBD1. V lost 5 bases, J lost 7 bases, and 7 bases stayed unmatched. In germline, CDR1 is MNHEY, CDR2 SVGAGI. The CDR3 is 15 amino acids. The CDR3 reads CASSPRTGGAEKLFF. In DNA form, the CDR3 reads TGTGCCAGCAGTCCTCGGACAGGGGGGGCTGAAAAACTGTTTTTT.

The gene calls are TRBV29-1 and TRBJ2-3; 7 positions agree with TRBD2. This CDR3 is built from 14 residues. The V gene's germline CDR1 is SQVTM and CDR2 ANQGSEA. The J segment lost 1 base and the V segment lost 3 bases, leaving 4 bases of the junction unmatched. Here the CDR3 reads CSVEAAGGTDTQYF. As DNA, the CDR3 is TGCAGCGTTGAGGCGGCGGGGGGCACAGATACGCAGTATTTT.

This clone was observed a few times. This rearrangement joins TRBV2 to TRBJ2-7; D ambiguous. CDR1 is SNHLY, CDR2 FYNNEI, per germline. The CDR3 is 13 residues long. V shed 6 bases and J shed 4 bases, with 13 bases lying between them. CDR3 loop: CASRAVTGYEQYF. CDR3 nucleotide sequence: TGTGCCAGCAGGGCCGTAACTGGGTACGAGCAGTACTTC.

The CDR3 here is CASSSYTGELFF. The CDR3 DNA reads TGCGCCAGCAGCTCGTACACCGGGGAGCTGTTTTTT. The genes are TRBV5-1 and TRBJ2-2, with no clear D. The CDR3 sequence is 12 residues long. The germline gives CDR1 SGHRS, CDR2 YFSETQ. Trimming stripped 3 bases from V and 3 bases from J, with 3 bases between.

The genes are TRBV30 and TRBJ2-5; D is unresolved. CDR1 and CDR2 from the germline V gene are GTSNPN and SVGIG (reference sequence). The CDR3 is 13 amino acids. V was trimmed by 5 bases and J by 2 bases, leaving 12 bases between them. The CDR3 region has the DNA TGTGCCTGGGGGCGGTCTCCTCAAGAGACCCAGTACTTC. Translated: CAWGRSPQETQYF.

This chain links TRBV6-5 with TRBJ1-2; maybe TRBD1 (6 bases). The V and J ends lost 5 bases and 7 bases respectively, with 14 bases between them. This CDR3 region has 13 residues. CDR1 is MNHEY, CDR2 SVGAGI, per germline. CDR3 region: CASSIQGPGGYTF. For the CDR3, the DNA is TGTGCCAGCAGTATACAGGGTCCGGGTGGCTACACCTTC.

The V call is TRBV15, the J call TRBJ1-6; no definite D call. The germline gives CDR1 LNHNV, CDR2 YYDKDF (reference sequence). This CDR3 comprises 13 residues. V was pared by 1 base and J by 8 bases, with 6 bases between. CDR3 protein: CATSRGSDSPLHF. The CDR3 DNA follows: TGTGCCACCAGCAGAGGGTCGGATTCACCCCTCCACTTT.

J is TRBJ2-1 and V is TRBV27; D not certain. The CDR3 is made up of 13 amino acids. CDR1 MNHEY and CDR2 SMNVEV come from the germline V gene (reference sequence). The V end was cut by 0 bases, the J end by 4 bases, with 4 bases between. CDR3 amino acids: CASSLSLYNEQFF. CDR3 bases: TGTGCCAGCAGTTTATCCTTGTACAATGAGCAGTTCTTC.

The chain couples TRBV5-1 to TRBJ2-7, with D maybe TRBD1 (6 bases). The CDR3 spans 14 residues. Germline CDR1 reads SGHRS; CDR2 reads YFSETQ. The V and J ends lost 0 bases and 8 bases respectively, with 15 bases between them. The CDR3 nucleotides are TGCGCCAGCAGCTTGGGGGGGCCAAACCAACAGCAGTACTTC. Its translation: CASSLGGPNQQQYF.

Only one count was recorded for this clone. Written as DNA, the CDR3 is TGTGCCAGCAGCCAAGGTGTGCGTCTTGGACTTGACAATGAGCAGTTCTTC. It yields the protein CASSQGVRLGLDNEQFF. The rearrangement links TRBV3-1 (or the pseudogene TRBV3-2) to TRBJ2-1; the D gene is possibly TRBD2 (5 bases). This CDR3 comprises 17 residues. Germline V gene sequence: CDR1 LGHDT, CDR2 YNNKEL (reference sequence). With 1 base removed from V and 5 bases from J, the gap between germline ends came to 18 bases.

This sequence joins TRBV4-1 and TRBJ2-2; the D is unclear. This CDR3 has 13 residues. Germline CDR1 is MGHRA and CDR2 is YSYEKL. V was trimmed by 6 bases and J by 1 base, leaving 6 bases between them. Here the CDR3 DNA reads TGCGCCAGCAGTGGCGGGAACACCGGGGAGCTGTTTTTT. It codes for CASSGGNTGELFF.

This chain links TRBV27 with TRBJ2-1; 11 bases map to TRBD2. Losses at the gene ends were 0 bases for V and 8 bases for J; bases not matched to a gene: 6. Germline CDR1 is MNHEY and CDR2 is SMNVEV (reference sequence). The CDR3 runs to 16 residues. CDR3 loop: CASSLSISGRGYEQFF. The DNA for the CDR3 is TGTGCCAGCAGTTTATCGATTAGCGGGAGGGGCTATGAGCAGTTCTTC.

This rearrangement joins TRBV28 to TRBJ1-2, with D unresolved. Trimming pared 2 bases from V and 3 bases from J, leaving 10 bases between. From germline, CDR1 is MDHEN and CDR2 SYDVKM. This CDR3 has 14 residues. The CDR3 spells CASSLHPAYYGYTF. As DNA, the CDR3 is TGTGCCAGCAGTTTACATCCAGCATACTATGGCTACACCTTC.

The chain has TRBV5-1 and TRBJ1-1; 9 bases map to TRBD1. V was pared by 1 base and J by 1 base, with 5 bases of the junction left unmatched. CDR1 is SGHRS, CDR2 YFSETQ, per germline. The CDR3 is made up of 16 amino acids. Here the CDR3 DNA reads TGCGCCAGCAGCTTGCGCTCGACAGGGGGGAACACTGAAGCTTTCTTT. This encodes CASSLRSTGGNTEAFF.

This clone has only a few counts. The genes are TRBV7-2 and TRBJ2-5, with D hard to call. V was shortened by 0 bases and J by 5 bases, with 10 bases between the two germline ends. The CDR3 is 14 residues long. Germline CDR1 is SGHTA and CDR2 is FQGNSA. The CDR3 region has the DNA TGTGCCAGCAGCTTAGCAGGGCCGAGGGAGACCCAGTACTTC. Protein sequence: CASSLAGPRETQYF.

V is TRBV30 and J is TRBJ1-2; maybe TRBD1 (6 bases). V lost 0 bases and J 2 bases, leaving 19 bases between the germline ends. Germline V CDR1 and CDR2: GTSNPN, SVGIG (reference sequence). CDR3 length: 17 residues. Here the CDR3 reads CAWSVKLSPQGNYGYTF. CDR3 coding DNA: TGTGCCTGGAGTGTAAAATTATCCCCGCAGGGGAACTATGGCTACACCTTC.

The chain links TRBV28 to TRBJ2-3; perhaps D is TRBD1 or TRBD2 (5 bases each). The CDR3 totals 12 residues. Germline V gene lookup returns CDR1 MDHEN and CDR2 SYDVKM. V dropped 6 bases and J dropped 11 bases, with 15 bases sitting between them. Written as DNA, the CDR3 is TGTGCCAGCAGAGCATCCCAGAGGGGGCAGTATTTT. Translating it yields CASRASQRGQYF. The variable domain in full, completed from reference TRBV28 and TRBJ2-3, reads DVKVTQSSRYLVKRTGEKVFLECVQDMDHENMFWYRQDPGLGLRLIYFSYDVKMKEKGDIPEGYSVSREKKERFSLILESASTNQTSMYLCASRASQRGQYFGPGTRLTVL.

This clone was seen once. V usage is TRBV25-1 and J usage is TRBJ2-7; 13 nucleotides align to TRBD2. Trimming took 4 bases from V and 1 from J; bases not matched to a gene: 1. The CDR3 has 15 amino acids. Germline loops: CDR1 MGHDK, CDR2 SYGVNS. The CDR3 sequence: CASSGLAGGSYEQYF. The CDR3 DNA reads TGTGCCAGCAGTGGACTAGCGGGAGGTTCCTACGAGCAGTACTTC.

V gene TRBV5-6 combines with J gene TRBJ1-6; no clear D. Looked up from germline, CDR1 is SGHDT and CDR2 is YYEEEE. The V end was cut by 0 bases, the J end by 7 bases, with 11 bases between. This CDR3 comprises 15 residues. The CDR3 DNA reads TGTGCCAGCAGCTTGGGCAGGATGGAAAATTCACCCCTCCACTTT. Encoded protein: CASSLGRMENSPLHF.

The V call is TRBV7-6, the J call TRBJ2-5, with D perhaps matching TRBD2 (6 bases). The CDR3 runs 13 residues. CDR1 is SGHVS, CDR2 FNYEAQ, per germline. V was pared by 0 bases and J by 5 bases, with 7 bases between. In DNA, the CDR3 is TGTGCCAGCAGCTTAGCTGGAGGGGAGACCCAGTACTTC. Its protein is CASSLAGGETQYF.

The chain recombines TRBV9 with TRBJ1-1, with D maybe TRBD1 (5 bases). Trimming took off 4 bases at V and 1 base at J, with 8 bases between the two ends. CDR3 length equals 13 residues. Per germline, CDR1 SGDLS and CDR2 YYNGEE. CDR3 protein: CASSSQGNTEAFF. CDR3 DNA sequence: TGTGCCAGCAGCTCGCAGGGGAACACTGAAGCTTTCTTT.

The chain is built from TRBV10-2 and TRBJ2-1, with 8 bases fitting TRBD2. Germline CDR1 WSHSY, CDR2 SAAADI. There are 13 residues in the CDR3. The ends lost 11 bases at V and 4 bases at J; junction bases unmatched: 7. CDR3 protein: CAVYSGTYNEQFF. CDR3 in DNA: TGCGCCGTTTATAGCGGGACGTACAATGAGCAGTTCTTC.

This chain uses TRBV5-6 with TRBJ2-1; 7 nucleotides match TRBD1. Germline CDR1 and CDR2: SGHDT and YYEEEE. J gave up 5 bases and V 4 bases, and 12 bases lay outside the gene matches. The CDR3 spans 16 residues. In DNA form, the CDR3 reads TGTGCCAGCAGCCTGGGCCGGACAGGAGCAAACAATGAGCAGTTCTTC. Protein: CASSLGRTGANNEQFF.

This clone was seen once. The chain carries TRBV28 and TRBJ1-2; TRBD1 is a possible D gene (5 bases). The ends were cut back, 3 bases at V and 5 bases at J, with 13 bases in the middle. This CDR3 has 14 amino acids. Germline CDR1 reads MDHEN; CDR2 reads SYDVKM. The CDR3 is CASSFLGALYGYTF. In DNA, the CDR3 is TGTGCCAGCAGTTTCCTCGGGGCATTGTATGGCTACACCTTC.

The gene calls are TRBV13 and TRBJ1-1; D ambiguous. CDR1 and CDR2 (germline): PRHDT, FYEKMQ (reference sequence). The V end was cut by 1 base, the J end by 3 bases, with 6 bases between. This CDR3 comprises 13 residues. The CDR3 spells CASSLADYTEAFF. DNA of the CDR3: TGTGCCAGCAGCTTAGCTGACTACACTGAAGCTTTCTTT.

V and J are TRBV5-1 and TRBJ1-2; 9 bases are shared with TRBD1. The ends lost 2 bases at V and 6 bases at J; junction bases unmatched: 2. The CDR3 length is 13 residues. Germline V gene data show CDR1 as SGHRS and CDR2 as YFSETQ. This chain's CDR3 is CASSFYRGHGYTF. The CDR3 bases are TGCGCCAGCAGCTTTTACAGGGGGCATGGCTACACCTTC.

The genes are TRBV14 and TRBJ1-4; 7 bases agree with TRBD1. The ends lost 0 bases at V and 2 bases at J; junction bases unmatched: 3. The CDR3 runs to 16 residues. In germline, CDR1 is SGHDN, CDR2 FVKESK. CDR3 coding DNA: TGTGCCAGCAGCCAAGACCAGGGGGTGACTAATGAAAAACTGTTTTTT. Translated: CASSQDQGVTNEKLFF.

The chain is built from TRBV9 and TRBJ1-2; D is unresolved. This CDR3 is 12 amino acids long. Germline V gives CDR1 SGDLS, CDR2 YYNGEE. Trimming cost V 2 bases and J 0 bases, with 2 bases left between them. CDR3 sequence reads: CASSVSNYGYTF. The CDR3 DNA follows: TGTGCCAGCAGCGTCTCTAACTATGGCTACACCTTC.

The chain employs TRBV19 and TRBJ1-5; 8 positions agree with TRBD1. The CDR3 has 16 residues. Germline V gene lookup returns CDR1 LNHDA and CDR2 SQIVND (reference sequence). V shed 3 bases, J shed 7 bases, and the junction held 11 bases outside the gene matches. DNA of the CDR3: TGTGCCAGTAGTATCCTCGGGGCAGGGGGCGACCAGCCCCAGCATTTT. Amino acids: CASSILGAGGDQPQHF.